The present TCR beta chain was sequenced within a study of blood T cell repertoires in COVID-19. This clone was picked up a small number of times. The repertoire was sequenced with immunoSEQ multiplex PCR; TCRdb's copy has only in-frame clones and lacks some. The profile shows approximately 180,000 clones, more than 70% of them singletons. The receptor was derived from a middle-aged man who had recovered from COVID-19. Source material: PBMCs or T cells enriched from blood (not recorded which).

DNA of the CDR3: TGTGCCAGTAGTAGGAAGGACAGCCCCTATGGCTACACCTTC. It yields the protein CASSRKDSPYGYTF. The chain employs TRBV19 and TRBJ1-2, with a weak D call TRBD1 (6 bases). The V end was cut by 4 bases, the J end by 4 bases, with 13 bases between. In germline, CDR1 is LNHDA, CDR2 SQIVND (reference sequence). The CDR3 totals 14 residues. The variable domain in full, completed from reference TRBV19 and TRBJ1-2, reads DGGITQSPKYLFRKEGQNVTLSCEQNLNHDAMYWYRQDPGQGLRLIYYSQIVNDFQKGDIAEGYSVSREKKESFPLTVTSAQKNPTAFYLCASSRKDSPYGYTFGSGTRLTVV.